The source of this TCR beta chain is a study of CD8 T cells in ankylosing spondylitis. Findings of the study overall: A motif of 7 or 8 highly homologous TCR beta variants was seen as apparently characteristic of ankylosing spondylitis blood.

Concerning this clonotype: Its antigen is still unknown.

TCRdb re-derived calls from the 5' RACE reads in MiXCR, one entry per CDR3 protein. The sample contains under 150,000 distinct CDR3 sequences, roughly 13% of which appear only once. Per germline, CDR1 SGHTA and CDR2 FQGTGA. The CDR3 has 13 amino acids. Trimming cost V 4 bases and J 3 bases, with 8 bases left between them. This TCR derives from a female donor with ankylosing spondylitis or in good health (not recorded which). The chain combines TRBV7-3 with TRBJ2-3; D is possibly TRBD2 (5 bases). The sequenced sample consisted of blood, either unsorted or a sorted T cell fraction (not recorded which). The CDR3 region is CASSSTTTDTQYF. CDR3 DNA sequence: TGTGCCAGCAGCTCGACTACTACAGATACGCAGTATTTT.